The 21 T cell receptor beta chains listed next were all sequenced from one sample in a study of blood T cell repertoires in COVID-19. TCRdb's table, derived via immunoSEQ multiplex PCR, lists solely in-frame clones and lacks some. The table shows about 170,000 clones, with about 91% occurring only once. The sequenced material came from PBMCs or T cells enriched from blood (not recorded which). These receptors originate from a woman under 30 who had recovered from COVID-19.

In DNA form, the CDR3 reads TGTGCCAGCAGCTTAATGGGCAGTCCCCACTCTGGAAACACCATATATTTT. Its protein is CASSLMGSPHSGNTIYF. The chain recombines TRBV7-2 with TRBJ1-3, with no clear D. The V gene's germline CDR1 is SGHTA and CDR2 FQGNSA. The V end lost 2 bases, the J end lost 0 bases, and 14 bases lay between the germline ends. The CDR3 runs to 17 residues.

The chain carries TRBV28 and TRBJ2-1, with TRBD2 matching 12 bases. V shed 5 bases, J shed 4 bases, and the junction held 3 bases outside the gene matches. This CDR3 has 15 residues. Germline values: CDR1 MDHEN, CDR2 SYDVKM. CDR3 loop: CASSRGLAGYNEQFF. In DNA form, the CDR3 reads TGTGCCAGCAGTCGCGGACTAGCGGGGTACAATGAGCAGTTCTTC.

The V and J genes are TRBV5-1 and TRBJ1-4; TRBD1 aligns across 10 bases. The CDR3 spans 18 residues. The ends lost 1 base at V and 7 bases at J; junction bases unmatched: 13. Germline V CDR1 and CDR2: SGHRS, YFSETQ. The DNA of the CDR3 is TGCGCCAGCAGCTTGATATTGGCCGGGACAGGGGTCTTTGAAAAACTGTTTTTT. It translates to CASSLILAGTGVFEKLFF.

The chain carries TRBV13 and TRBJ2-6; tentative D call: TRBD2 (5 bases). The CDR3 consists of 17 residues. Germline CDR1 is PRHDT and CDR2 is FYEKMQ (reference sequence). Trimming took 5 bases from V and 0 from J, leaving 14 bases between them. Here the CDR3 DNA reads TGTGCCAGCAGCCGGGGTTCAACAATCTCTGGGGCCAACGTCCTGACTTTC. This codes for CASSRGSTISGANVLTF.

The chain employs TRBV2 and TRBJ2-1; D is unclear. Trimming took off 4 bases at V and 7 bases at J, with 8 bases between the two ends. Germline V CDR1 and CDR2: SNHLY, FYNNEI. The CDR3 consists of 12 residues. CDR3 nucleotide sequence: TGTGCCAGCAGTGGAACACCGAATGAGCAGTTCTTC. This encodes CASSGTPNEQFF.

Comments on this clone: Different DNA sequences within this sample yield the same CDR3. The J gene is TRBJ2-7, the V gene TRBV29-1; 8 bases match TRBD1. This CDR3 comprises 12 residues. The germline gives CDR1 SQVTM, CDR2 ANQGSEA. V gave up 2 bases and J gave up 7 bases; unmatched junction bases: 4. The CDR3 DNA is TGCAGCGTTGAACAGGGGGCGGGGGAGCAGTACTTC. This gives the protein CSVEQGAGEQYF.

The V and J genes are TRBV5-1 and TRBJ1-1, with D uncertain. Germline loops: CDR1 SGHRS, CDR2 YFSETQ. V was trimmed by 4 bases and J by 3 bases, leaving 28 bases between them. The CDR3 has 19 amino acids. CDR3 sequence: CASSIGRLAPIQVDTEAFF. CDR3 DNA: TGCGCCAGCAGCATCGGAAGGCTGGCGCCCATTCAGGTAGACACTGAAGCTTTCTTT.

This chain joins TRBV27 and TRBJ2-7; 7 bases line up with TRBD1. The CDR3 is made up of 20 amino acids. Trimming cost V 6 bases and J 1 base; bases outside gene matches: 24. Looked up from germline, CDR1 is MNHEY and CDR2 is SMNVEV (reference sequence). The CDR3 here is CASRPEGLDRRESFSYEQYF. CDR3 in DNA: TGTGCCAGCAGACCCGAGGGGTTGGACAGGAGAGAGTCATTTTCCTACGAGCAGTACTTC.

The V call is TRBV5-1, the J call TRBJ2-7; TRBD2 is a possible D gene (5 bases). The ends were cut back, 4 bases at V and 0 bases at J, with 14 bases in the middle. The CDR3 is made up of 15 amino acids. Germline V CDR1 and CDR2: SGHRS, YFSETQ. The CDR3 protein is CASSPLLGSSYEQYF. The CDR3 DNA follows: TGCGCCAGCAGCCCTCTCTTAGGGAGCTCCTACGAGCAGTACTTC.

The chain has TRBV28 and TRBJ1-5, with D perhaps TRBD1 (6 bases). V lost 9 bases to trimming and J lost 4 bases, with 10 bases between them. The CDR3 loop spans 12 amino acids. Germline V gene data show CDR1 as MDHEN and CDR2 as SYDVKM. The CDR3: CARQGTNQPQHF. For the CDR3, the DNA is TGTGCCAGACAGGGAACAAATCAGCCCCAGCATTTT. The full variable domain, completed using reference TRBV28 and TRBJ1-5, is DVKVTQSSRYLVKRTGEKVFLECVQDMDHENMFWYRQDPGLGLRLIYFSYDVKMKEKGDIPEGYSVSREKKERFSLILESASTNQTSMYLCARQGTNQPQHFGDGTRLSIL.

This clone has a single count. This chain joins TRBV9 and TRBJ1-6, with 8 nucleotides matching TRBD1. CDR1 is SGDLS, CDR2 YYNGEE, per germline. The CDR3 loop spans 14 amino acids. V shed 5 bases and J 4 bases; nucleotides not matched to a gene: 2. In nucleotides, the CDR3 is TGTGCCAGCAGTACAGGGGGTTATAATTCACCCCTCCACTTT. This translates into CASSTGGYNSPLHF.

This clone appeared a few times. CDR3 in amino acids: CASSLAAPGGYEQYF. As DNA, the CDR3 is TGTGCCAGCAGCTTAGCGGCACCTGGGGGGTACGAGCAGTACTTC. This chain links TRBV7-2 with TRBJ2-7, with D perhaps TRBD2 (6 bases). This CDR3 is built from 15 residues. The V end was cut by 0 bases, the J end by 4 bases, with 13 bases between. Germline CDR1 and CDR2: SGHTA and FQGNSA.

This chain joins TRBV19 and TRBJ2-2; D remains ambiguous. CDR1 and CDR2 from the germline V gene are LNHDA and SQIVND (reference sequence). This CDR3 region has 12 residues. The V gene lost 1 base and the J gene lost 6 bases, with 3 bases spanning the gap. The DNA for the CDR3 is TGTGCCAGTAGTATAGCGGCCGGGGAGCTGTTTTTT. As protein: CASSIAAGELFF. Using reference TRBV19 and TRBJ2-2 for the parts outside the CDR3, the full variable domain is DGGITQSPKYLFRKEGQNVTLSCEQNLNHDAMYWYRQDPGQGLRLIYYSQIVNDFQKGDIAEGYSVSREKKESFPLTVTSAQKNPTAFYLCASSIAAGELFFGEGSRLTVL.

The chain couples TRBV2 to TRBJ1-5; TRBD1 is a possible D gene (5 bases). Germline lookup yields CDR1 SNHLY and CDR2 FYNNEI. CDR3 length: 16 amino acids. The germline V and J ends were trimmed by 6 bases and 7 bases, with 22 bases remaining between them. The DNA of the CDR3 is TGTGCCAGCAGGATGGGGGGGATAAAGGGGCGGCAGCCCCAGCATTTT. It codes for CASRMGGIKGRQPQHF. Together with reference TRBV2 and TRBJ1-5, the CDR3 gives the full variable domain: EPEVTQTPSHQVTQMGQEVILRCVPISNHLYFYWYRQILGQKVEFLVSFYNNEISEKSEIFDDQFSVERPDGSNFTLKIRSTKLEDSAMYFCASRMGGIKGRQPQHFGDGTRLSIL.

The chain couples TRBV2 to TRBJ2-7; possible D gene TRBD2, 5 bases. CDR3 length equals 14 residues. Germline V gene lookup returns CDR1 SNHLY and CDR2 FYNNEI. Deletions cut 7 bases from V and 5 bases from J, with 18 bases between. DNA for the CDR3: TGTGCCAGCAAAACCGACGGAACGGGGAACGAGCAGTACTTC. Translating gives CASKTDGTGNEQYF.

This chain uses TRBV11-3 with TRBJ2-2; no clear D. The CDR3 runs 12 residues. The V gene's germline CDR1 is SGHNT and CDR2 YENEEA. V lost 4 bases and J lost 4, with 4 bases in between. CDR3 bases: TGTGCCAGCAGCTCAGTCACCGGGGAGCTGTTTTTT. It translates to CASSSVTGELFF.

V usage is TRBV30 and J usage is TRBJ2-7; a possible D gene is TRBD2 (5 bases). Germline CDR1 GTSNPN, CDR2 SVGIG (reference sequence). Trimming pared 6 bases from V and 0 bases from J, leaving 12 bases between. The CDR3 covers 13 residues. This CDR3 is CACATGSSYEQYF. DNA of the CDR3: TGTGCCTGTGCGACGGGAAGCTCCTACGAGCAGTACTTC.

The V gene is TRBV4-1, the J gene TRBJ1-1; D is uncertain. Per germline, CDR1 MGHRA and CDR2 YSYEKL. Trimming cost V 5 bases and J 9 bases, with 10 bases left between them. The length of the CDR3 is 11 residues. The CDR3 protein is CASSGQTKAFF. CDR3 bases: TGCGCCAGCAGCGGGCAGACGAAAGCTTTCTTT.

This chain connects TRBV2 to TRBJ1-1; D unclear. From germline, CDR1 is SNHLY and CDR2 FYNNEI. This CDR3 is built from 15 residues. The V and J ends lost 8 bases and 3 bases respectively, with 19 bases between them. The CDR3, as DNA: TGTGCCAGCCCTCTTCGTGGGCTATCGGACACTGAAGCTTTCTTT. Protein product: CASPLRGLSDTEAFF.

Of note for this clone: Sequence at one end of the junction differs from germline and may be a read error. V is TRBV5-4 and J is TRBJ2-7, with 9 bases lining up with TRBD2. Germline loops: CDR1 SGHNT, CDR2 YYREEE (reference sequence). The CDR3 consists of 14 residues. CDR3 amino acids: CASNLAGGPYEQYF. The CDR3 region has the DNA TGTGCCAGCAACTTGGCGGGAGGGCCCTACGAGCAGTACTTC.

This chain connects TRBV27 to TRBJ1-2; 7 positions agree with TRBD1. The V segment lost 4 bases and the J segment 4 bases; nucleotides outside the gene matches: 12. CDR3 size: 16 residues. The germline CDR1 and CDR2 sequences are MNHEY and SMNVEV (reference sequence). CDR3 residues: CASSSIPPTGIYGYTF. Here the CDR3 DNA reads TGTGCCAGCAGTTCGATCCCCCCGACAGGGATCTATGGCTACACCTTC.